The 2 T cell receptor beta chains in this list originate from one sample, sequenced in a study of cytomegalovirus exposure and HLA in healthy donors. In the PCR, 60 Vbeta and 13 Jbeta primers were used. This table comes from immunoSEQ multiplex PCR, and its TCRdb copy is limited to in-frame clones, with some not included. This table has over 100,000 clones, roughly three fifths appearing once. Sequenced input: PBMCs. Receptor source: a woman aged 40-49 years in good health and CMV-seronegative.

This CDR3 is CASSVGAGGEKLFF. CDR3 sequence (DNA): TGCGCCAGCAGCGTGGGGGCAGGTGGAGAAAAACTGTTTTTT. V is TRBV5-1 and J is TRBJ1-4; a possible D gene is TRBD1 (6 bases). V was cut by 4 bases and J by 8 bases, with 15 bases left in between. The CDR3 loop spans 14 amino acids. Germline CDR1 reads SGHRS; CDR2 reads YFSETQ.

This clone was found once. This rearrangement joins TRBV28 to TRBJ2-6; possible D gene TRBD1, 6 bases. Trimming removed 4 bases at V and 0 bases at J, with 10 bases between. The germline gives CDR1 MDHEN, CDR2 SYDVKM. The CDR3 is 16 amino acids. The CDR3 nucleotides read TGTGCCAGCAGTTCCGGGACAATCTCTGGGGCCAACGTCCTGACTTTC. Translating gives CASSSGTISGANVLTF.